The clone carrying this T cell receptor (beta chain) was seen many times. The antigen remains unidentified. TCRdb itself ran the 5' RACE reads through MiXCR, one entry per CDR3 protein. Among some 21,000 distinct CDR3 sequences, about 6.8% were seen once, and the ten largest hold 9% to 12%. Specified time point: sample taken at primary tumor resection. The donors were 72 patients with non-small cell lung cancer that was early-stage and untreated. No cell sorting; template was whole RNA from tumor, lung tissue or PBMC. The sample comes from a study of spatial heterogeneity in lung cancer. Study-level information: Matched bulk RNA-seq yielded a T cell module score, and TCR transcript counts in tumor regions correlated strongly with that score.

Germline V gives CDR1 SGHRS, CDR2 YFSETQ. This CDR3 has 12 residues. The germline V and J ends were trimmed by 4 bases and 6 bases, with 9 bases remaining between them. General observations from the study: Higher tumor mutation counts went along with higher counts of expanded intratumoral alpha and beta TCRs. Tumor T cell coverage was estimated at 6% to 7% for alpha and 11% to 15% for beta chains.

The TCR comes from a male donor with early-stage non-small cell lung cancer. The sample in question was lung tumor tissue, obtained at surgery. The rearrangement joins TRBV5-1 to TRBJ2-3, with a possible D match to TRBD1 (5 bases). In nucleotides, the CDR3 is TGCGCCAGCAGCCCCTCAGGGGATACGCAGTATTTT. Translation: CASSPSGDTQYF.